This T cell receptor (beta chain) is from a study of STAT5B mutations in CD4+ large granular lymphocyte leukemia. Repertoires were generated with immunoSEQ multiplex PCR, while TCRdb's copy carries only in-frame clones and drops some. In the table there are tens of thousands of clones, approximately 88% of which are singletons. The receptor's source is a human donor in good health. Material for sequencing was CD4+ T cells from blood buffy coats.

The CDR3 sequence is CASSLAWSVDTEAFF. In DNA, the CDR3 is TGCGCCAGCAGCTTGGCCTGGTCGGTCGACACTGAAGCTTTCTTT. The chain uses TRBV5-1 and TRBJ1-1; D remains ambiguous. Trimming left V 0 bases short and J 3 bases short, with 12 bases between. This CDR3 has 15 amino acids. The germline V gene has CDR1 SGHRS and CDR2 YFSETQ.